One sample yielded the 14 T cell receptor beta chains listed below, sequenced in a study of T-cell memory formation after mild COVID-19. MiXCR, applied by TCRdb to the 5' RACE reads, yields one record per CDR3 protein. The table records under 550,000 distinct CDR3 sequences, roughly 20% of them present only once. Specimen: PBMCs or a T cell subset sorted from them (not recorded which). These receptors came from an adult woman who had mild COVID-19 (a few samples of this study predate the infection). Cell type and time point are not known.

The V gene is TRBV7-8, the J gene TRBJ2-7, with a possible D match to TRBD1 (6 bases). Trimming removed 0 bases at V and 3 bases at J, with 18 bases between. Germline V gene sequence: CDR1 SGHVS, CDR2 FQNEAQ. The CDR3 is made up of 17 amino acids. DNA of the CDR3: TGTGCCAGCAGCTTAGCTTCCCCTTCAGGGGAACTCTACGAGCAGTACTTC. Its translation is CASSLASPSGELYEQYF.

In this sample, this clonotype turned up a few times. J is TRBJ2-7 and V is TRBV3-1, with D possibly matching TRBD2 (6 bases). This CDR3 comprises 19 residues. Germline CDR1 and CDR2: LGHDT and YNNKEL (reference sequence). Trimming left V 2 bases short and J 0 bases short, with 23 bases between. CDR3 protein: CASSQQTVSGKYYSYEQYF. CDR3 in DNA: TGTGCCAGCAGCCAACAAACGGTTAGCGGCAAATACTACTCCTACGAGCAGTACTTC.

The chain carries TRBV3-1 and TRBJ1-1, with TRBD1 identical over 7 bases. Germline values: CDR1 LGHDT, CDR2 YNNKEL (reference sequence). The CDR3 consists of 13 residues. V trimming: 3 bases; J trimming: 11 bases; junction bases outside the gene matches: 9. In nucleotides, the CDR3 is TGTGCCAGCAGCCAGGTGCTACAGGGGAGGGCTTTCTTT. Translation gives CASSQVLQGRAFF.

This chain uses TRBV5-1 with TRBJ2-7; 7 nucleotides align to TRBD1. The trim removed 3 bases at V and 5 bases at J, leaving 5 bases unmatched. Germline V lookup: CDR1 SGHRS, CDR2 YFSETQ. This CDR3 has 13 residues. CDR3 residues: CASSSTGNHEQYF. In nucleotides, the CDR3 is TGCGCCAGCAGCTCGACAGGGAACCACGAGCAGTACTTC. Supplemented by reference TRBV5-1 and TRBJ2-7, the full variable domain reads KAGVTQTPRYLIKTRGQQVTLSCSPISGHRSVSWYQQTPGQGLQFLFEYFSETQRNKGNFPGRFSGRQFSNSRSEMNVSTLELGDSALYLCASSSTGNHEQYFGPGTRLTVT.

This clonotype was observed a few times. V is TRBV24-1 and J is TRBJ2-1, with 9 bases identical to TRBD2. This CDR3 contains 17 residues. CDR1 and CDR2 (germline): KGHDR, SFDVKD. V gave up 3 bases and J gave up 2 bases; unmatched junction bases: 7. As DNA, the CDR3 is TGTGCCACCAGTGATCCTACTAGCGGGTCCCCCTACAATGAGCAGTTCTTC. It is translated as CATSDPTSGSPYNEQFF.

V is TRBV4-3 and J is TRBJ2-3; TRBD2 matches 8 bases. The CDR3 extends over 17 amino acids. Germline loops: CDR1 LGHNA, CDR2 YSLEER. V shed 0 bases, J shed 5 bases, and the junction held 10 bases outside the gene matches. CDR3 residues: CASSQERLAGGKDTQYF. The CDR3 nucleotides read TGCGCCAGCAGCCAAGAACGCCTAGCGGGTGGGAAAGATACGCAGTATTTT.

V is TRBV7-3 and J is TRBJ2-7; 7 nucleotides agree with TRBD1. The trim removed 4 bases at V and 2 bases at J, leaving 8 bases unmatched. In germline, CDR1 is SGHTA, CDR2 FQGTGA. This CDR3 contains 15 residues. The DNA for the CDR3 is TGTGCCAGCAGCTCGACCGGGACAGATCCCTACGAGCAGTACTTC. Its translation is CASSSTGTDPYEQYF. Based on the CDR3 plus reference TRBV7-3 and TRBJ2-7, the full variable domain is GAGVSQTPSNKVTEKGKYVELRCDPISGHTALYWYRQSLGQGPEFLIYFQGTGAADDSGLPNDRFFAVRPEGSVSTLKIQRTERGDSAVYLCASSSTGTDPYEQYFGPGTRLTVT.

This clonotype came up a few times. The chain employs TRBV5-6 and TRBJ2-5; D may match TRBD1 or TRBD2 (5 bases each). V lost 5 bases and J lost 4, with 9 bases in between. Germline V gene sequence: CDR1 SGHDT, CDR2 YYEEEE. The CDR3 runs to 12 residues. The CDR3: CASSIGGETQYF. The CDR3 bases are TGTGCCAGCAGTATTGGGGGAGAGACCCAGTACTTC.

The V call is TRBV7-8, the J call TRBJ2-5, with 11 bases fitting TRBD2. CDR3 length: 18 amino acids. The V gene's germline CDR1 is SGHVS and CDR2 FQNEAQ. V lost 5 bases to trimming and J lost 0 bases; unmatched junction nucleotides: 11. CDR3 sequence: CASSPGVSGGVYQETQYF. As DNA, the CDR3 is TGTGCCAGCAGCCCTGGGGTTAGCGGGGGGGTCTACCAAGAGACCCAGTACTTC.

This chain links TRBV18 with TRBJ2-2, with D tentatively TRBD1 or TRBD2 (5 bases each). CDR3 length: 16 residues. V lost 2 bases to trimming and J lost 5 bases, with 15 bases between them. Per the germline V gene, CDR1 is KGHSH and CDR2 is LQKENI. The CDR3 nucleotides read TGTGCCAGCTCACCATCGTGGGGACGATCGACCGGGGAGCTGTTTTTT. Translation gives CASSPSWGRSTGELFF.

On this clonotype: A junction boundary mismatches the germline segment, possibly from a read error. The chain has TRBV29-1 and TRBJ2-2; D perhaps matches TRBD1 (6 bases). This CDR3 has 12 amino acids. Germline V gives CDR1 SQVTM, CDR2 ANQGSEA. The chain's CDR3 is CSVPRGTGELIF. CDR3 in DNA: TGCAGCGTTCCCAGGGGCACCGGGGAGCTGATTTTT.

The chain links TRBV18 to TRBJ2-6; D is unresolved. The CDR3 sequence is 18 residues long. In germline, CDR1 is KGHSH, CDR2 LQKENI. V was clipped by 1 base and J by 0 bases, with 13 bases between them. The CDR3 sequence: CASSPRGSANSGANVLTF. The CDR3, as DNA: TGTGCCAGCTCACCACGAGGAAGCGCGAACTCTGGGGCCAACGTCCTGACTTTC.

This clonotype was counted many times. The chain couples TRBV7-8 to TRBJ2-1; 12 bases agree with TRBD2. The length of the CDR3 is 16 residues. J lost 4 bases, V lost 3 bases, and 4 bases had no gene match. Germline V gene sequence: CDR1 SGHVS, CDR2 FQNEAQ. The CDR3 protein is CASSFITSGRYNEQFF. Written as DNA, the CDR3 is TGTGCCAGCAGCTTCATTACTAGCGGGAGGTACAATGAGCAGTTCTTC. The whole variable domain, remainder taken from reference TRBV7-8 and TRBJ2-1, is GAGVSQSPRYKVAKRGQDVALRCDPISGHVSLFWYQQALGQGPEFLTYFQNEAQLDKSGLPSDRFFAERPEGSVSTLKIQRTQQEDSAVYLCASSFITSGRYNEQFFGPGTRLTVL.

CDR3 protein: CASSRDRDQETQYF. The CDR3 nucleotides are TGTGCCAGCAGCCGGGACAGGGACCAAGAGACCCAGTACTTC. V usage is TRBV5-5 and J usage is TRBJ2-5, with TRBD1 matching 9 bases. After removal of 4 bases from V and 0 bases from J, the junction contained 1 base not matched to a gene. The germline V gene has CDR1 SGHKS and CDR2 YYEKEE (reference sequence). CDR3 length: 14 residues.